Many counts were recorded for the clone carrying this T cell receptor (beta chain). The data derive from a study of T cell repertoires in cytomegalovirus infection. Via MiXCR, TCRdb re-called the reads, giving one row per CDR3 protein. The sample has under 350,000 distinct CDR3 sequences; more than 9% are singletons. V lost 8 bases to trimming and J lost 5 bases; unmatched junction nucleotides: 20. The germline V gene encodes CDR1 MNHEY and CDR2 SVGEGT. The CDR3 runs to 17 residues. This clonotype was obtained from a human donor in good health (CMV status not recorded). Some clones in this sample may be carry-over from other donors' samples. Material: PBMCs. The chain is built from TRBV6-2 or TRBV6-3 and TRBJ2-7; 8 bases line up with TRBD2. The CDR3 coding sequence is TGTGCCAGCCGAGACACAAAAGTAAGCGGGAGTGTCAACGAGCAGTACTTC. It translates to CASRDTKVSGSVNEQYF.